The rows below give T cell receptor beta chains drawn from one sample of a study of neoadjuvant anti-PD-1 for oral cavity cancer. Clones were read by immunoSEQ multiplex PCR, and TCRdb kept only the in-frame ones, dropping some. The repertoire consists of about 37,000 clones, with 30% to 40% occurring once and the leading ten covering more than 15%. Material: tumor tissue, obtained after nivolumab (anti-PD-1) treatment. These receptors were taken from a person aged 35-79 years with oral cavity squamous cell carcinoma. The CDR3 runs from the conserved cysteine through the conserved F or W. Fields, in order: V gene, clone size, D gene, J gene, CDR3 DNA, CDR3 protein. D genes are given only for firm matches. Some rows mark clone size as missing; the rest say once, few, many or name a class of expanded clone.

TRBV6-1	few	NA	TRBJ1-2	TGTGCCAGCAGTGAAGGAGGCCGGGCTAACTATGGCTACACCTTC	CASSEGGRANYGYTF
TRBV7-8	NA	NA	TRBJ2-5	TGTGCCAGCAGCATCGATAGGGAGACCCAGTACTTC	CASSIDRETQYF
TRBV7-9	NA	NA	TRBJ2-7	TGTGCCAGCAGCTTAGCCGGGACCCACGAGCAGTACTTC	CASSLAGTHEQYF
TRBV30	NA	NA	TRBJ1-1	TGTGCCTGGAGTGGGTTCGGGGCGGGGGAGACTGAAGCTTTCTTT	CAWSGFGAGETEAFF
TRBV30	NA	NA	TRBJ2-1	TGTGCCTGGAGTTCGGGCCCCAGGAGCTCCTACAATGAGCAGTTCTTC	CAWSSGPRSSYNEQFF
TRBV5-8	NA	TRBD1	TRBJ2-7	TGTGCCAGCAGCAAGGGACAGGGCTACGAGCAGTACTTC	CASSKGQGYEQYF
TRBV6-1	NA	NA	TRBJ2-1	TGTGCCAGCGAGCGGGACAATGAGCAGTTCTTC	CASERDNEQFF
TRBV6-5	NA	TRBD1	TRBJ2-7	TGTGCCAGCAGTTACGGCTGGACAGGGGGCTACGAGCAGTACTTC	CASSYGWTGGYEQYF
TRBV28	once	NA	TRBJ1-3	TGTGCCAGCAGGCCAGGGAGTCCAAACACCATATATTTT	CASRPGSPNTIYF
TRBV9	NA	TRBD2	TRBJ2-1	TGTGCCAGCAGCGTAGTCGCGGGAGGGATAAGGGGTGAGCAGTTCTTC	CASSVVAGGIRGEQFF
TRBV27	few	NA	TRBJ1-2	TGTGCCAGCAGTAGCTCGGGCCAAGGCTATGGCTACACCTTC	CASSSSGQGYGYTF
TRBV6-5	few	TRBD2	TRBJ2-1	TGTGCCAGCACTCAAAGGACTAGCGATGAGCAGTTCTTC	CASTQRTSDEQFF
TRBV7-9	NA	NA	TRBJ2-7	TGTGCCAGCAGCCAGGGAAGCTCCTACGAGCAGTACTTC	CASSQGSSYEQYF
TRBV6-5	few	NA	TRBJ1-4	TGTGCCAGCAGCCGGGGACGTGAAAAACTGTTTTTT	CASSRGREKLFF
TRBV11-1	NA	NA	TRBJ2-1	TGTGCCAGCAGCCCCCCTTGGCGGGCTTACAATGAGCAGTTCTTC	CASSPPWRAYNEQFF
TRBV11-3	NA	TRBD2	TRBJ2-3	TGTGCCAGCAGCTCCTCCGGTAGCGGGAGAATAAATACGCAGTATTTT	CASSSSGSGRINTQYF
TRBV15	NA	TRBD2	TRBJ2-1	TGTGCCACCAGCAGAGATAGGCTAGCGGGGGGGTACAATGAGCAGTTCTTC	CATSRDRLAGGYNEQFF
TRBV6-5	NA	NA	TRBJ1-2	TGTGCCAGCACCAAGGATCTCACTAACTATGGCTACACCTTC	CASTKDLTNYGYTF
TRBV6-6	many	NA	TRBJ2-7	TGTGCCAGCAGTACCGAGTACCCGCCGCGCTACGAGCAGTACTTC	CASSTEYPPRYEQYF
TRBV6-6	NA	NA	TRBJ1-3	TGTGCCAGCAGTTACCGGAACACCATATATTTT	CASSYRNTIYF
TRBV5-1	NA	NA	TRBJ1-4	TGCGCCAGCAGCTTGGTGGCAGGGTCTGGTTCTAAACTGTTTTTT	CASSLVAGSGSKLFF
TRBV4-2	many	TRBD1	TRBJ2-7	TGTGCCAGCAGCCAAGGGGGACAGAGCTACGAGCAGTACTTC	CASSQGGQSYEQYF